Listed below are T cell receptor beta chains from one sample, sequenced in a study of blood T cell repertoires in COVID-19. Assay: immunoSEQ multiplex PCR; the TCRdb copy retains only in-frame clones and omits some. The sample lists around 280,000 clones, 87% occurring once. The sample consisted of PBMCs or T cells enriched from blood (not recorded which). The receptor source for this set is a woman aged 40 to 55 who had recovered from COVID-19. The conserved cysteine and the conserved F or W are not part of the CDR3 here. Fields, in order: V gene, clone size, D gene, J gene, CDR3 protein. The D gene is left open where the match is weak. Expanded clones get a size class; other rows say once, few or many, or leave the size out.

TRBV28	few	TRBD2	TRBJ2-7	ASSPLTSGNHEQY
TRBV12-3/TRBV12-4	NA	TRBD1	TRBJ2-7	ASSRQGAYEQY
TRBV7-2	NA	NA	TRBJ2-3	ASSTRAIGGTDTQY
TRBV7-9	few	NA	TRBJ2-7	ASSLSVLSTVYEQY
TRBV2	NA	NA	TRBJ2-1	ASSDQLGDEQF
TRBV29-1	NA	NA	TRBJ2-3	SPQGHSDTQY
TRBV7-7	few	TRBD2	TRBJ2-1	ASSPTPSGTYNEQF
TRBV11-3	once	NA	TRBJ2-2	ASSLDLGVAGPGTGELF
TRBV11-1	once	TRBD2	TRBJ2-3	ASSLAGGRDTQY
TRBV10-3	NA	TRBD1	TRBJ1-1	AISRGQMNTEAF
TRBV7-2	NA	TRBD2	TRBJ2-5	ASSGQGLAETQY
TRBV3-1/TRBV3-2	NA	TRBD2	TRBJ2-7	ASSQVGLAGGSEQY
TRBV9	NA	NA	TRBJ1-2	ASSVGENYGYT
TRBV20-1	NA	TRBD2	TRBJ2-3	SASVLAGVRSTDTQY
TRBV18	NA	NA	TRBJ1-1	ASSLNAGDSRTEAF
TRBV5-4	NA	TRBD2	TRBJ2-3	ASSAGTWGGTDTQY
TRBV28	NA	TRBD1	TRBJ1-1	ASSTRDRVNTEAF
TRBV28	NA	NA	TRBJ2-3	ASRPQGTDTQY
TRBV19	NA	TRBD1	TRBJ1-2	ASSIGTENYGYT
TRBV9	NA	NA	TRBJ2-5	ASSVSSRETQY